This T cell receptor (beta chain) was recorded in a study of low-dose radiotherapy and immunotherapy resistance in tumors. Study in general: Per fraction, Cohort 2 was given 1 Gy every two weeks, accumulating a total of 13 Gy over 26 weeks. Each two-week cycle included intravenous cyclophosphamide 200 mg/m2, given one day before radiation and immunotherapy.

The CDR3 is 14 amino acids. The V end lost 4 bases, the J end lost 8 bases, and 17 bases lay between the germline ends. Germline lookup yields CDR1 MNHNS and CDR2 SASEGT. Covering alpha and beta chains, TRAV- and TRBV-specific primers were used for the first-strand cDNA. TCRs underwent about 20 PCR cycles of amplification with a constant-region primer and V-primer adapter. A single record per CDR3 protein comes from TCRdb applying MiXCR to the reads. The sample includes some 38,000 distinct CDR3 sequences, less than 25% of them seen just once. Time point: after trial treatment. Treatment of the sample: LDRT plus nivolumab, ipilimumab, low-dose cyclophosphamide and aspirin (RACIN trial). The treatment that donors received included nivolumab, ipilimumab, aspirin, low-dose cyclophosphamide and low-dose radiotherapy. Eligible patients had advanced solid tumors lacking tumor-infiltrating lymphocytes.

The sequences come from PBMCs, collected after low-dose radiotherapy plus immunotherapy. The rearrangement uses TRBV6-1 and TRBJ1-2, with D possibly matching TRBD1 (5 bases). The TCR originated in a female donor with ovarian cancer. The CDR3 DNA sequence: TGTGCCAGCAGTGGCGGACTGACTCGGGGGGGCTACACCTTC. Translation gives CASSGGLTRGGYTF.